These 13 T cell receptor beta chains were sequenced from one sample in a study of prognosis after radiotherapy for stage I lung cancer. Multiplex PCR in two rounds served to amplify TCR beta CDR3 from genomic DNA. Gene-specific primers for each TRBV and TRBJ gene drove first-round PCR. Each CDR3 protein is one row after TCRdb ran MiXCR on the multiplex PCR reads. The table lists over 14,000 distinct CDR3 sequences, roughly 31% of them singletons. Material: PBMCs, obtained before or after stereotactic body radiation therapy (not recorded which). Receptors originate from a donor of 50 years or more with non-small cell lung cancer.

This clonotype came up many times. The genes are TRBV3-1 and TRBJ1-4, with 9 bases matching TRBD1. Germline lookup yields CDR1 LGHDT and CDR2 YNNKEL (reference sequence). Trimming took 0 bases from V and 7 from J; bases not matched to a gene: 6. The CDR3 sequence is 16 residues long. The CDR3 spells CASSQELGTGSEKLFF. The CDR3 region has the DNA TGTGCCAGCAGCCAAGAACTAGGGACAGGGTCTGAAAAACTGTTTTTT.

This clonotype came up a few times. This chain connects TRBV29-1 to TRBJ2-1, with D maybe TRBD1 (6 bases). Germline V gives CDR1 SQVTM, CDR2 ANQGSEA. Trimming removed 4 bases from V and 15 bases from J, with 16 bases in between. The CDR3 length is 11 residues. CDR3: CSVGSPDSLFF. The CDR3 nucleotides are TGCAGCGTTGGATCCCCGGACAGCCTGTTCTTC.

This clonotype appeared many times. One base away lies a much larger clone, so this may be a sequencing read error. V usage is TRBV27 and J usage is TRBJ2-7; no definite D call. With 10 bases removed from V and 2 bases from J, the gap between germline ends came to 18 bases. This CDR3 is built from 14 residues. Germline V gene sequence: CDR1 MNHEY, CDR2 SMNVEV (reference sequence). The CDR3 sequence: CATTRAPRAYEQYF. CDR3 DNA sequence: TGTGCCACCACCCGGGCCCCAAGAGCCTACGAGCAGTACTTC.

This clonotype was seen repeatedly, ten times or more. This chain connects TRBV28 to TRBJ1-4; maybe TRBD1 (5 bases). V dropped 7 bases and J dropped 10 bases, with 19 bases sitting between them. The CDR3 has 14 amino acids. Germline V gene lookup returns CDR1 MDHEN and CDR2 SYDVKM. CDR3 in DNA: TGTGCCAGCAAACGGGACGGAAGGTACGGAAAACTGTTTTTT. Protein: CASKRDGRYGKLFF.

The sample holds many counts of this clonotype. The chain is built from TRBV5-1 and TRBJ2-5; tentative D call: TRBD2 (6 bases). The CDR3 spans 14 residues. Between the trimmed V and J ends, which lost 1 base and 4 bases, there was a span of 11 bases. CDR1 and CDR2 (germline): SGHRS, YFSETQ. For the CDR3, the DNA is TGCGCCAGCAGCTTGTCTAGCGTAAGAGAGACCCAGTACTTC. It codes for CASSLSSVRETQYF. Complete variable domain (other parts from reference TRBV5-1 and TRBJ2-5): KAGVTQTPRYLIKTRGQQVTLSCSPISGHRSVSWYQQTPGQGLQFLFEYFSETQRNKGNFPGRFSGRQFSNSRSEMNVSTLELGDSALYLCASSLSSVRETQYFGPGTRLLVL.

The sample holds many counts of this clonotype. This chain connects TRBV5-1 to TRBJ2-7, with D possibly TRBD1 on 6 matching bases. The germline gives CDR1 SGHRS, CDR2 YFSETQ. Between the trimmed V and J ends, which lost 3 bases and 6 bases, there was a span of 13 bases. The CDR3 consists of 13 residues. CDR3 residues: CASSYIPGVEQYF. Here the CDR3 DNA reads TGCGCCAGCAGCTACATACCAGGGGTCGAGCAGTACTTC.

The chain links TRBV2 to TRBJ2-1; a possible D gene is TRBD2 (5 bases). Germline CDR1 reads SNHLY; CDR2 reads FYNNEI. The CDR3 consists of 14 residues. V dropped 8 bases and J dropped 6 bases, with 17 bases sitting between them. CDR3 bases: TGTGCCAGCCGACGGGATGCTGGACCCAATGAGCAGTTCTTC. Its protein is CASRRDAGPNEQFF.

To note about this clonotype: This likely reflects a read error, since a far larger clone is one base away. The CDR3 DNA is TGTGCCAGCAGGTACTCAACAGGGGACACTGAAGCTTTCTTT. Translating it yields CASRYSTGDTEAFF. The gene calls are TRBV6-1 and TRBJ1-1, with 7 bases that match TRBD1. This CDR3 is 14 amino acids long. The junction had 7 bases not matched to a gene; V was cut back by 6 bases and J by 3 bases. CDR1 MNHNS and CDR2 SASEGT come from the germline V gene.

This clonotype has ten or more counts. CDR3 coding DNA: TGTGCCAGCAGCCCCCTAGGGACAGGGATGAACACTGAAGCTTTCTTT. Its translation: CASSPLGTGMNTEAFF. The V gene is TRBV4-2, the J gene TRBJ1-1, with TRBD1 matching over 9 bases. CDR1 LGHNA and CDR2 YNFKEQ come from the germline V gene. V was pared by 4 bases and J by 0 bases, with 6 bases of the junction left unmatched. This CDR3 region has 16 residues.

This clonotype appeared many times. The rearrangement links TRBV9 to TRBJ2-7, with D uncertain. Trimming cost V 0 bases and J 6 bases, with 10 bases left between them. This CDR3 spans 13 amino acids. Germline CDR1 and CDR2: SGDLS and YYNGEE. The CDR3 reads CASSVGPSSEQYF. CDR3 bases: TGTGCCAGCAGCGTAGGCCCTTCTAGCGAGCAGTACTTC.

The chain is built from TRBV6-9 and TRBJ2-3; D gene ambiguous. The CDR3 is 16 residues long. Germline CDR1 and CDR2: MNHGY and SVAAGI. V was shortened by 3 bases and J by 0 bases, with 13 bases between the two germline ends. CDR3 residues: CASSYLGGASTDTQYF. The CDR3 DNA reads TGTGCCAGCAGTTACCTCGGCGGTGCTAGCACAGATACGCAGTATTTT.

This clonotype occurred many times. The V gene is TRBV7-9, the J gene TRBJ2-1; 12 bases line up with TRBD2. With 5 bases clipped from V and 7 bases from J, the junction kept 9 bases outside the gene matches. The CDR3 covers 16 residues. The germline V gene has CDR1 SEHNR and CDR2 FQNEAQ (reference sequence). The CDR3 nucleotides read TGTGCCAGCAGCCCCCTGACTAGCGGGAGTCGGAATGAGCAGTTCTTC. Its protein is CASSPLTSGSRNEQFF. The complete variable domain, with remaining parts taken from reference TRBV7-9 and TRBJ2-1, reads DTGVSQNPRHKITKRGQNVTFRCDPISEHNRLYWYRQTLGQGPEFLTYFQNEAQLEKSRLLSDRFSAERPKGSFSTLEIQRTEQGDSAMYLCASSPLTSGSRNEQFFGPGTRLTVL.

Ten or more counts support this clonotype. This rearrangement joins TRBV24-1 to TRBJ2-7, with 8 bases identical to TRBD2. V was pared by 1 base and J by 4 bases, with 14 bases of the junction left unmatched. Germline assignment: CDR1 KGHDR and CDR2 SFDVKD. The length of the CDR3 is 18 residues. CDR3 sequence (DNA): TGTGCCACCAGTGATTTAAGCGGGAGTAGGGGAGAGGGGTACGAGCAGTACTTC. Residues: CATSDLSGSRGEGYEQYF.